Listed below are T cell receptor beta chains from one sample, sequenced in a study of response to subunit inactivated influenza vaccine. TCRdb reanalysed the RT-PCR reads using MiXCR and keeps one entry per CDR3 protein. The sample yields 700,000 to 800,000 distinct CDR3 sequences, less than 20% seen once. Sequences were derived from PBMCs from blood, sampled more than 4 days after vaccination. The receptors were gathered from a man between 50 and 59 years old who received an inactivated influenza vaccine. The CDR3 runs from the conserved cysteine through the conserved F or W. A D gene is named only where the DNA matches it firmly. Expanded clones get a size class; other rows say once, few or many, or leave the size out.

size | J | D | V | DNA | CDR3
- | TRBJ2-1 | - | TRBV12-3/TRBV12-4 | TGTGCCAGCGGTCATCATTCCCCCAATGAGCAGTTCTTC | CASGHHSPNEQFF
many | TRBJ1-2 | TRBD1 | TRBV7-2 | TGTGCCAGCAGCCCCGCCGGCAGGGGGTACGGCTACACCTTC | CASSPAGRGYGYTF
few | TRBJ2-3 | - | TRBV5-1 | TGCGCCAGCGGGGACGGAGCGAGCACAGATACGCAGTATTTT | CASGDGASTDTQYF
few | TRBJ2-3 | - | TRBV3-1 | TGTGCCAGCAGCCAAGATAAGGGAGCAGGTCGAGATACGCAGTATTTT | CASSQDKGAGRDTQYF
- | TRBJ2-7 | TRBD1 | TRBV28 | TGTGCCGTCCAGGGACAGGGGTACGAGCAGTACTTC | CAVQGQGYEQYF
many | TRBJ2-7 | TRBD2 | TRBV7-2 | TGTGCCAGCAGCTTAGGTGGGAGGGCCCCCTACGAGCAGTACTTC | CASSLGGRAPYEQYF
few | TRBJ1-1 | - | TRBV7-9 | TGTGCCAGCAGCTCAGGGGAGGTAAACACTGAAGCTTTCTTT | CASSSGEVNTEAFF
few | TRBJ1-2 | TRBD1 | TRBV6-1 | TGTGCCAGCCGGGACAGATCAAACTATGGCTACACCTTC | CASRDRSNYGYTF
few | TRBJ2-4 | TRBD2 | TRBV12-3/TRBV12-4 | TGTGCCAGCAGTCCTCGCGGGGGGGCGGCCAAAAACATTCAGTACTTC | CASSPRGGAAKNIQYF
- | TRBJ2-1 | TRBD2 | TRBV27 | TGTGCCAGCAGTTTTGGGGGACTAGGAAGTGAGCAGTTCTTC | CASSFGGLGSEQFF
- | TRBJ2-5 | TRBD2 | TRBV10-3 | TGTGCCATCAGTGGAAGCGGGAGCGGCCAAGAGACCCAGTACTTC | CAISGSGSGQETQYF
- | TRBJ2-7 | TRBD2 | TRBV7-9 | TGTGCCAGCAGTTCTTCAACTAGCGGGAGATACGAGCAGTACTTC | CASSSSTSGRYEQYF
few | TRBJ2-1 | TRBD2 | TRBV4-2 | TGTGCCAGCAGCGCAAAAAACCCACTAGCGGGAGTAGATGTAGGCTTTTACAATGAGCAGTTCTTC | CASSAKNPLAGVDVGFYNEQFF
- | TRBJ2-2 | TRBD2 | TRBV24-1 | TGTGCCACCAGTGACCAAGTAGGGGGACTAGCGGCTACCGGGGAGCTGTTTTTT | CATSDQVGGLAATGELFF
few | TRBJ1-5 | TRBD1 | TRBV29-1 | TGCAGCGTTGAAGAAGCAGGGGGGGATCAGCCCCAGCATTTT | CSVEEAGGDQPQHF
- | TRBJ2-1 | - | TRBV4-1 | TGCGCCAGCAGCCAAGAGAGTTCCGTGTATTATGAGCAGTTCTTC | CASSQESSVYYEQFF
- | TRBJ2-3 | TRBD2 | TRBV10-3 | TGTGCCATCAGTGAGGGGACTAGCGCTTCCACCACAGATACGCAGTATTTT | CAISEGTSASTTDTQYF
many | TRBJ2-1 | TRBD1 | TRBV24-1 | TGTGCCACCAGTGATGTGGGACAGAACTACAATGAGCAGTTCTTC | CATSDVGQNYNEQFF
- | TRBJ2-1 | - | TRBV20-1 | TGCAGTGCAAGAGTAGTGTTCGTAGGACAGAGAAACAATGAGCAGTTCTTC | CSARVVFVGQRNNEQFF
few | TRBJ2-3 | TRBD2 | TRBV20-1 | TGCAGTGCTAGGGTAGCGGGAGTCGTAGATACGCAGTATTTT | CSARVAGVVDTQYF
- | TRBJ2-7 | TRBD2 | TRBV20-1 | TGCAGTGCTACGGTCCGTAGCGGGAGGAACGAGCAGTACTTC | CSATVRSGRNEQYF
few | TRBJ2-3 | - | TRBV7-3 | TGTGCCAGCAGCCCCCGACTGGGGACTAGCACAGATACGCAGTATTTT | CASSPRLGTSTDTQYF
- | TRBJ2-1 | - | TRBV24-1 | TGTGCCACCAGTGATGGTTCCAATGAGCAGTTCTTC | CATSDGSNEQFF
- | TRBJ2-1 | TRBD2 | TRBV12-3/TRBV12-4 | TGTGCCAGCAGCCCCCCGGGGGGGCCTAGCTCCTACAATGAGCAGTTCTTC | CASSPPGGPSSYNEQFF
few | TRBJ2-5 | - | TRBV24-1 | TGTGCCACCCGAGAGTCGGGTTCGGAGACCCAGTACTTC | CATRESGSETQYF
- | TRBJ2-1 | - | TRBV20-1 | TGCAGTACGAGGGAGGGGGATCCGGGGAATGAGCAGTTCTTC | CSTREGDPGNEQFF
- | TRBJ2-5 | TRBD1 | TRBV4-2 | TGTGCCAGCAGCCAAGGCACCACAGGGGGAGAGACCCAGTACTTC | CASSQGTTGGETQYF
- | TRBJ2-7 | - | TRBV6-2/TRBV6-3 | TGTGCCAGCAGAATGGGGCAAATCTACGAGCAGTACTTC | CASRMGQIYEQYF
few | TRBJ2-5 | TRBD2 | TRBV20-1 | TGCAGTGCTAGGTCCGCGGGGAGGGCAGAGACCCAGTACTTC | CSARSAGRAETQYF
few | TRBJ1-2 | - | TRBV4-3 | TGCGCCAGCAGCCAAGAACAGGGAGATGGCTACACCTTC | CASSQEQGDGYTF
- | TRBJ2-7 | - | TRBV5-6 | TGTGCCAGCAGCTTGGTCGGGACGGCCTACGAGCAGTACTTC | CASSLVGTAYEQYF
- | TRBJ2-1 | - | TRBV4-3 | TGCGCCAGCAGCCAACAGTGGTCAGACTACAATGAGCAGTTCTTC | CASSQQWSDYNEQFF
few | TRBJ2-1 | - | TRBV6-1 | TGTGCCAGCAGTGACCCTCTCCCGGGCCAATTAGGCGCAGATGAGCAGTTCTTC | CASSDPLPGQLGADEQFF
- | TRBJ2-5 | - | TRBV5-1 | TGCGCCAGCAGCCCCCCGGTCACCCCAGAGACCCAGTACTTC | CASSPPVTPETQYF
many | TRBJ1-1 | - | TRBV4-2 | TGTGCCAGCAGCCAAGATCGGCGGTTCACTGAAGCTTTCTTT | CASSQDRRFTEAFF
- | TRBJ1-6 | TRBD1 | TRBV28 | TGTGCCAGCAGGGACAACAGGGGAAACGGTTCACCCCTCCACTTT | CASRDNRGNGSPLHF
few | TRBJ2-7 | TRBD2 | TRBV29-1 | TGCAGCGTTAGCGGGATCTCCTACGAGCAGTACTTC | CSVSGISYEQYF